The 17 T cell receptor beta chains listed next were all sequenced from one sample in a study of blood T cells in healthy people across ages. The use of a sample-barcoded 5' primer and a J-beta primer mix characterized a second PCR of roughly 7 to 12 cycles. A single record per CDR3 protein comes from TCRdb applying MiXCR to the 5' RACE reads. Among 600,000 to 1,000,000 distinct CDR3 sequences listed, approximately 25% were seen once. This same sample was also part of a study on T cells of mothers and their children.

Specimen: blood. These receptors all come from a boy aged 5-17 years in good health.

The chain uses TRBV28 and TRBJ2-5, with TRBD2 identical over 7 bases. TRBJ2-7 matches the DNA end more closely, so the J call is doubtful. Germline V gene lookup returns CDR1 MDHEN and CDR2 SYDVKM. This CDR3 contains 14 residues. CDR3 amino acids: CASSFERGPYEQYF. In nucleotides, the CDR3 is TGTGCCAGCAGCTTTGAGCGGGGTCCCTACGAGCAGTACTTC.

The chain recombines TRBV7-6 with TRBJ2-7; a weak D match, TRBD2 (5 bases). Trimming left V 5 bases short and J 0 bases short, with 20 bases between. CDR1 and CDR2 (germline): SGHVS, FNYEAQ. This CDR3 comprises 17 residues. The CDR3 reads CASSPGASFVYSYEQYF. The CDR3 DNA reads TGTGCCAGCAGCCCCGGCGCTAGCTTTGTGTACTCCTACGAGCAGTACTTC.

This clonotype was counted a few times. The chain carries TRBV11-1 and TRBJ2-5; TRBD1 matches at 9 bases. Judging by the DNA end, TRBJ2-7 fits better; the J call may be wrong. This CDR3 is built from 17 residues. In germline, CDR1 is SGHAT, CDR2 FQDESV (reference sequence). The CDR3, as DNA: TGTGCCAGCAGCTCACCCGGACAGGGGCGTTCATCCTACGAGCAGTACTTC. It specifies CASSSPGQGRSSYEQYF.

This clonotype was seen only a few times. The rearrangement joins TRBV29-1 to TRBJ1-1; 10 bases fit TRBD1. This CDR3 region has 15 residues. Trimming removed 6 bases from V and 1 base from J; junction bases left unmatched: 8. Per the germline V gene, CDR1 is SQVTM and CDR2 is ANQGSEA. The CDR3 loop is CSVPGQGKTNTEAFF. CDR3 sequence (DNA): TGCAGCGTCCCGGGACAGGGGAAGACGAACACTGAAGCTTTCTTT. Looking up the rest from reference TRBV29-1 and TRBJ1-1 gives the full variable domain: SAVISQKPSRDICQRGTSLTIQCQVDSQVTMMFWYRQQPGQSLTLIATANQGSEATYESGFVIDKFPISRPNLTFSTLTVSNMSPEDSSIYLCSVPGQGKTNTEAFFGQGTRLTVV.

The chain has TRBV5-1 and TRBJ2-5; D remains unclear. Trimming took off 5 bases at V and 3 bases at J, with 11 bases between the two ends. The V gene's germline CDR1 is SGHRS and CDR2 YFSETQ. The length of the CDR3 is 13 residues. This chain's CDR3 is CASSSGGEETQYF. The CDR3 coding sequence is TGCGCCAGCAGTTCGGGCGGCGAAGAGACCCAGTACTTC. The variable domain in full, completed from reference TRBV5-1 and TRBJ2-5, reads KAGVTQTPRYLIKTRGQQVTLSCSPISGHRSVSWYQQTPGQGLQFLFEYFSETQRNKGNFPGRFSGRQFSNSRSEMNVSTLELGDSALYLCASSSGGEETQYFGPGTRLLVL.

This clonotype was counted a few times. This chain uses TRBV27 with TRBJ2-6; the D call may be TRBD1 or TRBD2 (5 bases each). Trimming left V 5 bases short and J 0 bases short, with 11 bases between. Germline V gene sequence: CDR1 MNHEY, CDR2 SMNVEV (reference sequence). This CDR3 is built from 16 residues. The CDR3 region has the DNA TGTGCCAGCAGTAGGGGACGGTTCTCTGGGGCCAACGTCCTGACTTTC. It translates to CASSRGRFSGANVLTF.

The chain has TRBV29-1 and TRBJ2-6; D not certain. Per germline, CDR1 SQVTM and CDR2 ANQGSEA. Trimming took 4 bases from V and 0 from J, leaving 4 bases between them. The CDR3 totals 13 residues. In DNA form, the CDR3 reads TGCAGCGTTGGGAACTCTGGGGCCAACGTCCTGACTTTC. Translated, it gives CSVGNSGANVLTF. The full variable domain, rest sourced from reference TRBV29-1 and TRBJ2-6, is SAVISQKPSRDICQRGTSLTIQCQVDSQVTMMFWYRQQPGQSLTLIATANQGSEATYESGFVIDKFPISRPNLTFSTLTVSNMSPEDSSIYLCSVGNSGANVLTFGAGSRLTVL.

The J gene is TRBJ2-3, the V gene TRBV7-9; 11 bases line up with TRBD2. Germline CDR1 is SEHNR and CDR2 is FQNEAQ (reference sequence). V gave up 5 bases and J gave up 3 bases; unmatched junction bases: 7. This CDR3 contains 16 residues. CDR3 nucleotide sequence: TGTGCCAGCAGCGCTACTCTAGCGGGAGGTACAGATACGCAGTATTTT. It codes for CASSATLAGGTDTQYF.

The chain links TRBV2 to TRBJ2-1; 8 nucleotides agree with TRBD1. J gave up 1 base and V 4 bases, and 6 bases lay outside the gene matches. The CDR3 is 16 amino acids. Germline CDR1 is SNHLY and CDR2 is FYNNEI. CDR3 sequence reads: CASSVSDRVSYNEQFF. The DNA for the CDR3 is TGTGCCAGCAGTGTATCGGACAGGGTGTCCTACAATGAGCAGTTCTTC.

The chain joins TRBV2 to TRBJ2-1; D gene unclear. The CDR3 loop spans 10 amino acids. CDR1 and CDR2 (germline): SNHLY, FYNNEI. V lost 7 bases and J lost 7, with 5 bases in between. This CDR3 reads CASMKNEQFF. In DNA form, the CDR3 reads TGTGCCAGCATGAAAAATGAGCAGTTCTTC.

This clonotype was found a few times. This rearrangement joins TRBV27 to TRBJ2-7; no clear D. There are 13 residues in the CDR3. Trimming shortened V by 1 base and J by 6 bases, and 10 bases separated the two germline ends. The germline gives CDR1 MNHEY, CDR2 SMNVEV (reference sequence). CDR3 residues: CASSLLGQPEQYF. Here the CDR3 DNA reads TGTGCCAGCAGTTTATTGGGTCAGCCCGAGCAGTACTTC.

This clonotype has a handful of counts. The final CDR3 position lacks the conserved phenylalanine or tryptophan, pointing to a likely read error. The DNA is left out, because the CDR3 cannot be placed on it with certainty; the CDR3 is given as TCRdb lists it. The chain has TRBV12-3 or TRBV12-4 and TRBJ2-7. A total of 8 residues make up the CDR3, ends included. CDR3 sequence reads: CASSLGRI.

This CDR3 reads CASSLNSGGAYNEQFF. Written as DNA, the CDR3 is TGTGCCAGCAGCCTAAATAGCGGGGGGGCCTACAATGAGCAGTTCTTC. The rearrangement joins TRBV9 to TRBJ2-1, with 11 bases identical to TRBD2. The CDR3 extends over 16 amino acids. V shed 4 bases, J shed 2 bases, and the junction held 5 bases outside the gene matches. Germline assignment: CDR1 SGDLS and CDR2 YYNGEE.

J is TRBJ1-2 and V is TRBV4-3; the D is unclear. CDR1 and CDR2 (germline): LGHNA, YSLEER. With 1 base removed from V and 7 bases from J, the gap between germline ends came to 16 bases. CDR3 length: 15 residues. As DNA, the CDR3 is TGCGCCAGCAGCCAAGTAGTTGTTGGTGCTCTTGGCTACACCTTC. This gives the protein CASSQVVVGALGYTF.

The chain joins TRBV5-6 to TRBJ2-4; D is uncertain. Between the trimmed V and J ends, which lost 4 bases and 0 bases, there was a span of 11 bases. CDR1 and CDR2 (germline): SGHDT, YYEEEE. The length of the CDR3 is 15 residues. The CDR3 DNA is TGTGCCAGCAGCCACCAATATCTAGCCAAAAACATTCAGTACTTC. Residues: CASSHQYLAKNIQYF.

For this clonotype: The junction departs from the called germline gene at one end, perhaps through a read error. This chain connects TRBV10-3 to TRBJ2-3; no clear D. This CDR3 is 16 amino acids long. Germline V CDR1 and CDR2: ENHRY, SYGVKD. CDR3 nucleotides: TGTGCCATCAGGTTTAGGCCTAGGATTAGCATAGATACGCAGTATTTT. As protein: CAIRFRPRISIDTQYF.

This clonotype was counted between two and nine times. Relative to the germline gene, one junction end is altered; a read error may explain this. The chain carries TRBV14 and TRBJ2-7, with 10 bases aligning to TRBD2. The CDR3 has 16 amino acids. The germline CDR1 and CDR2 sequences are SGHDN and FVKESK. This CDR3 is CASGQAPLAGSHEQYF. CDR3 coding DNA: TGTGCCAGCGGCCAAGCTCCACTAGCGGGGAGCCACGAGCAGTACTTC.